This entry concerns a single TCR beta chain. These data are taken from a study of blood T cell repertoires in COVID-19. The table came from immunoSEQ multiplex PCR; TCRdb's copy has only in-frame clones and leaves some out. This table has a few hundred thousand clones, roughly 87% appearing once. Trimming cost V 4 bases and J 7 bases; bases outside gene matches: 5. Germline-derived CDR1 and CDR2 are GTSNPN and SVGIG (reference sequence). The CDR3 runs 12 residues. The J gene is TRBJ1-1, the V gene TRBV30; TRBD1 matches 8 bases. This clonotype originated in a young woman who had recovered from COVID-19. Input material: PBMCs or T cells enriched from blood (not recorded which). Here the CDR3 DNA reads TGTGCCTGGACACAGGGGGGAAATGAAGCTTTCTTT. Protein: CAWTQGGNEAFF.